The text below deals with one T cell receptor (beta chain). This sample was included in a study of early T cells in non-severe SARS-CoV-2 infection. One entry per CDR3 protein, called by TCRdb with MiXCR from the 5' RACE reads. Altogether more than 90,000 distinct CDR3 sequences are present, around 10% being singletons, with the ten largest covering about 5%. CDR3 length: 12 residues. Trimming removed 10 bases from V and 3 bases from J; junction bases left unmatched: 5. The germline CDR1 and CDR2 sequences are MDHEN and SYDVKM. The sample comprised whole blood. The origin of this receptor is an adult who was a healthcare worker with PCR-confirmed SARS-CoV-2 infection or an uninfected control (not recorded which). V and J are TRBV28 and TRBJ2-7, with 8 bases matching TRBD1. The CDR3 coding sequence is TGTGCCACAGGGACAGGCCACTACGAGCAGTACTTC. It specifies CATGTGHYEQYF.